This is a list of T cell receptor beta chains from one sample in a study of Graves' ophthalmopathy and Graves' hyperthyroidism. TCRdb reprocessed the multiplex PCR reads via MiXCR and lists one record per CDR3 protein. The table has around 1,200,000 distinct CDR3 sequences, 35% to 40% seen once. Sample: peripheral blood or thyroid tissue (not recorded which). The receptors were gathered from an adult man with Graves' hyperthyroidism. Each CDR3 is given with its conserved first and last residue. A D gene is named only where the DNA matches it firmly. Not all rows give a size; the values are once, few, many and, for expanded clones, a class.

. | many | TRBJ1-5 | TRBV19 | TGTGCCAGTAGTCGAGCGGGGCGTTATAGCAATCAGCCCCAGCATTTT | CASSRAGRYSNQPQHF
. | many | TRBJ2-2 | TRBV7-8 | TGTGCCAGCAGCTCCCCCCCTCCTGAAGTTTCGACCGGGGAGCTGTTTTTT | CASSSPPPEVSTGELFF
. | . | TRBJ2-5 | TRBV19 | TGTGCCAGTAGTATAGGGGGTCAAATACAAGAGACCCAGTACTTC | CASSIGGQIQETQYF
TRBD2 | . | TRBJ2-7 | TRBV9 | TGTGCCAGCAGCTCAAACCCGCGGACTAGCGGGAGTGGAGAGCAGTACTTC | CASSSNPRTSGSGEQYF
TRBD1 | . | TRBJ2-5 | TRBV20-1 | TGCAGTGCCGAGGGACAGCAAGAGACCCAGTACTTC | CSAEGQQETQYF
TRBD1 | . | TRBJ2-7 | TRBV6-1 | TGTGCCAGCAGCCACGACAGGGGGCGCGCCTACGAGCAGTACTTC | CASSHDRGRAYEQYF
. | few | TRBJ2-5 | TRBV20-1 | TGCAGTGCTAGAGATAGAAAGGGGCTGGAGACCCAGTACTTC | CSARDRKGLETQYF
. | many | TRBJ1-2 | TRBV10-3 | TGTGCCATCAGTGAGTCGTCACGGATCTATGGCTACACCTTC | CAISESSRIYGYTF
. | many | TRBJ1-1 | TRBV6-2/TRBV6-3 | TGTGCCAGCCGGACGAAGGGAAACACTGAAGCTTTCTTT | CASRTKGNTEAFF
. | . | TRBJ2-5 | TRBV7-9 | TGTGCCAGCAGCAGCAGGGGATTTAGGCAAGAGACCCAGTACTTC | CASSSRGFRQETQYF